This TCR beta chain comes out of a study of regulatory and conventional T cells in breast cancer. This clonotype was found a few times. TCRdb re-analysed the PCR reads in MiXCR, keeping a single row per CDR3 protein. The sample has about 16,000 distinct CDR3 sequences; 25% to 40% are singletons. Germline CDR1 is SEHNR and CDR2 is FQNEAQ (reference sequence). J was trimmed by 2 bases and V by 5 bases; bases with no gene match: 3. The CDR3 consists of 14 residues. This TCR came from a female donor in good health. V and J are TRBV7-9 and TRBJ2-7, with TRBD2 matching 10 bases. Sequencing input: conventional T cells from blood. The CDR3 sequence: CASSPGLAAYEQYF. The CDR3 DNA reads TGTGCCAGCAGCCCCGGACTAGCGGCCTACGAGCAGTACTTC.